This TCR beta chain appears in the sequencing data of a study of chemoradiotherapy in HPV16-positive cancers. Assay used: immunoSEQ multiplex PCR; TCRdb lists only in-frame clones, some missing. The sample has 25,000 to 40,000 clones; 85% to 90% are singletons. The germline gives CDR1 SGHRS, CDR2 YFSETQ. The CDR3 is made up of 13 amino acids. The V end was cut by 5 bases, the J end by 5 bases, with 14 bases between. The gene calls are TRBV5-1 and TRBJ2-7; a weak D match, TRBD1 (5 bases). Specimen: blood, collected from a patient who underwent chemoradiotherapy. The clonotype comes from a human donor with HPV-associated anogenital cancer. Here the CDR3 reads CASREQDSHEQYF. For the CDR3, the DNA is TGCGCCAGCAGAGAACAGGATTCCCACGAGCAGTACTTC.